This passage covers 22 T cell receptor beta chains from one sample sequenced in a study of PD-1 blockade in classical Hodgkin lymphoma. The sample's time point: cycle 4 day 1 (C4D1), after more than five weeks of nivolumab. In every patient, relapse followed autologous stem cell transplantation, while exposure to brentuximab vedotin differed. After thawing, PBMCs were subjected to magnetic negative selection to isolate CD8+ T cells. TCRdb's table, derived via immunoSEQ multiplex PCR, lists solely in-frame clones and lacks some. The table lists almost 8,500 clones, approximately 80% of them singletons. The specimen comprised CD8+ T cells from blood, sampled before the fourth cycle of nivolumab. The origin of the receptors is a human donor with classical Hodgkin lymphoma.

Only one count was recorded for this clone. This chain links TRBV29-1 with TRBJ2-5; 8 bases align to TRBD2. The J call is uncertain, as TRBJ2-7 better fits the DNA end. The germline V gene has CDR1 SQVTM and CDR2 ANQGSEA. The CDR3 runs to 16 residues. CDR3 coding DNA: TGCAGCGTTGACGGTTACGACGGGACTAGGTCCTACGAGCAGTACTTC. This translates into CSVDGYDGTRSYEQYF.

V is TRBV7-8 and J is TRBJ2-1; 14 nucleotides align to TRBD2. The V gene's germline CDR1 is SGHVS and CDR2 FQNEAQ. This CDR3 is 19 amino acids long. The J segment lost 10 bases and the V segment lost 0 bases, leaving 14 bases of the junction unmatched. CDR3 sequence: CASSLARVTSGGAYWEQFF. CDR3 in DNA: TGTGCCAGCAGCTTAGCGCGGGTGACTAGCGGGGGGGCCTATTGGGAGCAGTTCTTC.

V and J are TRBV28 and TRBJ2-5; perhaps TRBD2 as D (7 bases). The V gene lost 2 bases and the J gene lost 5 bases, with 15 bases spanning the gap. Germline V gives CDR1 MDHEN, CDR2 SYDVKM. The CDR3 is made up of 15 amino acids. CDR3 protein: CASSLGGAFKETQYF. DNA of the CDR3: TGTGCCAGCAGTTTAGGGGGGGCCTTTAAGGAGACCCAGTACTTC.

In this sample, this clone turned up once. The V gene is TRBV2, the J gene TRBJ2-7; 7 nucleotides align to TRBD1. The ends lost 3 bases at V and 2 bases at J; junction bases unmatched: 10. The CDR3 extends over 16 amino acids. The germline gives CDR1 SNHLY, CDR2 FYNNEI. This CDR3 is CASSDSTGKITYEQYF. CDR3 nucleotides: TGTGCCAGCAGTGATTCGACAGGGAAAATCACCTACGAGCAGTACTTC.

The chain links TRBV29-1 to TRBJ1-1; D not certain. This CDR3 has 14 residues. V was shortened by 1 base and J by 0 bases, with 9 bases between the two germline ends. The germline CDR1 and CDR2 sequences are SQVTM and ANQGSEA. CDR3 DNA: TGCAGCGTTGAAGGAACAGAACTGAACACTGAAGCTTTCTTT. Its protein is CSVEGTELNTEAFF.

The CDR3 DNA reads as TGTGCCAGCAGTGCCCTCCCGGGCCGTATGGGCTATAACTATGGCTACACCTTC. Its translation is CASSALPGRMGYNYGYTF. V is TRBV27 and J is TRBJ1-2; D uncertain. Trimming pared 5 bases from V and 1 base from J, leaving 23 bases between. The length of the CDR3 is 18 residues. Germline lookup yields CDR1 MNHEY and CDR2 SMNVEV (reference sequence).

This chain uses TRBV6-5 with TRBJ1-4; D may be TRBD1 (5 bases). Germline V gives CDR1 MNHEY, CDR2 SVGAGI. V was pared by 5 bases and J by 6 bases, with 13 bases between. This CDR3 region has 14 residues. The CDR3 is CASSSGTSYEKLFF. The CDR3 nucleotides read TGTGCCAGCAGTAGCGGGACGTCCTATGAAAAACTGTTTTTT.

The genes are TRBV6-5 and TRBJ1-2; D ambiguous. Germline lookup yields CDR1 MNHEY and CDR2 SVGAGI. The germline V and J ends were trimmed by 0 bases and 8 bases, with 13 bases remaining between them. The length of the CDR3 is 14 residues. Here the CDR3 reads CASSYSRPAVGYTF. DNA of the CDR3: TGTGCCAGCAGTTACTCGAGGCCCGCAGTCGGCTACACCTTC.

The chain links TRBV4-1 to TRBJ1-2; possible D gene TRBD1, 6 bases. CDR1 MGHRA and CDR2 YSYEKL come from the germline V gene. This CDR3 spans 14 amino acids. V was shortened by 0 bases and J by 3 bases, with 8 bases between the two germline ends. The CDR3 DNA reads TGCGCCAGCAGCCAAGAACAGGGCGACTATGGCTACACCTTC. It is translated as CASSQEQGDYGYTF.

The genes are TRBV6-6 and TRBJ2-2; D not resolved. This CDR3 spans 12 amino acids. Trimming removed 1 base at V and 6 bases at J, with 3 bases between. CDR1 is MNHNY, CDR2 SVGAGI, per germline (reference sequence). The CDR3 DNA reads TGTGCCAGCAGTTACTTCTCCGGGGAGCTGTTTTTT. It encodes CASSYFSGELFF.

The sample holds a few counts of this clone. CDR3 sequence reads: CSVQGSDTEAFF. The CDR3 bases are TGCAGCGTACAGGGGTCGGACACTGAAGCTTTCTTT. The genes are TRBV29-1 and TRBJ1-1; 7 bases map to TRBD1. The V and J ends lost 6 bases and 3 bases, in that order; junction bases with no gene match: 4. The CDR3 runs 12 residues. Germline V CDR1 and CDR2: SQVTM, ANQGSEA.

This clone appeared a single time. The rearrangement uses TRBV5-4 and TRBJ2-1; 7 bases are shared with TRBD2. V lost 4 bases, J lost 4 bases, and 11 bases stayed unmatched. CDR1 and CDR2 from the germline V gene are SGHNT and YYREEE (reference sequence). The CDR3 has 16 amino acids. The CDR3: CASSISSGAIYNEQFF. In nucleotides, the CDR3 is TGTGCCAGCAGCATATCAAGCGGGGCCATATACAATGAGCAGTTCTTC.

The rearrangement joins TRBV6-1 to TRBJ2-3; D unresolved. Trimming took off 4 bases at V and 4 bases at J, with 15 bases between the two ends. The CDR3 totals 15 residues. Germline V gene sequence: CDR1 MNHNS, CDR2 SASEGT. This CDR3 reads CASSVDDGGPDTQYF. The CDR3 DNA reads TGTGCCAGCAGTGTGGACGACGGTGGCCCAGATACGCAGTATTTT.

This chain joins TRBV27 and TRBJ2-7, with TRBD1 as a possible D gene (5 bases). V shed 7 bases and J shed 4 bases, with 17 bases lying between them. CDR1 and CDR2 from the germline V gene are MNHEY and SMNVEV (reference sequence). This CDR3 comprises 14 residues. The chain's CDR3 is CASKTSRQTYEQYF. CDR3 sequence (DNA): TGTGCCAGCAAAACCTCAAGACAGACTTACGAGCAGTACTTC.

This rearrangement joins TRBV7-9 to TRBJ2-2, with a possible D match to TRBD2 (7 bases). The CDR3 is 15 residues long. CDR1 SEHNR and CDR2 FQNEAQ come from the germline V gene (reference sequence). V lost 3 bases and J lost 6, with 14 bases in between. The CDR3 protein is CASSFGTGGAGELFF. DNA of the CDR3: TGTGCCAGCAGCTTCGGGACGGGGGGCGCCGGGGAGCTGTTTTTT.

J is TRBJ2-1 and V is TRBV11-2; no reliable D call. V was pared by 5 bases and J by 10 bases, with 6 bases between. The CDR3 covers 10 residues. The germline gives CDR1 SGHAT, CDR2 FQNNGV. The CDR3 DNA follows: TGTGCCAGCAGCGGAAGGGAGCAGTTCTTC. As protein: CASSGREQFF.

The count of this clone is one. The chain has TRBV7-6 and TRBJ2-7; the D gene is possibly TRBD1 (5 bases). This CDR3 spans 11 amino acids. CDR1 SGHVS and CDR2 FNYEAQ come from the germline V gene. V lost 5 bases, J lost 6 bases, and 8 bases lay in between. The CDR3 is CASSTGLEQYF. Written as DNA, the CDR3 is TGTGCCAGCAGCACAGGTCTCGAGCAGTACTTC. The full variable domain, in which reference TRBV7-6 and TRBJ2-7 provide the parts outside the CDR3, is GAGVSQSPRYKVTKRGQDVALRCDPISGHVSLYWYRQALGQGPEFLTYFNYEAQQDKSGLPNDRFSAERPEGSISTLTIQRTEQRDSAMYRCASSTGLEQYFGPGTRLTVT.

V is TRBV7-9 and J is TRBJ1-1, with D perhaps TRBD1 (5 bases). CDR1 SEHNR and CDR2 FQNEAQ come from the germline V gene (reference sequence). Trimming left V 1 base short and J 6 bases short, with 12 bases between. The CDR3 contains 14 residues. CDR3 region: CASSLVGGDPEAFF. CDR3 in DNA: TGTGCCAGCAGCTTAGTCGGGGGGGACCCTGAAGCTTTCTTT.

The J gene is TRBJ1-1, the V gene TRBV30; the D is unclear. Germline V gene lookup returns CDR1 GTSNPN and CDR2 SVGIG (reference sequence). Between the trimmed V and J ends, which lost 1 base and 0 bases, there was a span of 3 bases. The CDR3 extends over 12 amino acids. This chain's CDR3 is CAWSGLNTEAFF. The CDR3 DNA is TGTGCCTGGAGTGGCCTGAACACTGAAGCTTTCTTT. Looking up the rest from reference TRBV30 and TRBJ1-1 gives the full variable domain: SQTIHQWPATLVQPVGSPLSLECTVEGTSNPNLYWYRQAAGRGLQLLFYSVGIGQISSEVPQNLSASRPQDRQFILSSKKLLLSDSGFYLCAWSGLNTEAFFGQGTRLTVV.

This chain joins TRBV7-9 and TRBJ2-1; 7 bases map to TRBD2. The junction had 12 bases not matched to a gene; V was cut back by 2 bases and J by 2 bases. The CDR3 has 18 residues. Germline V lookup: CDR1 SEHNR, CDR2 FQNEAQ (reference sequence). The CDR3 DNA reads TGTGCCAGCAGCTTACCCCGCGTGGCTAGCGGCCCCTACAATGAGCAGTTCTTC. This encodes CASSLPRVASGPYNEQFF.

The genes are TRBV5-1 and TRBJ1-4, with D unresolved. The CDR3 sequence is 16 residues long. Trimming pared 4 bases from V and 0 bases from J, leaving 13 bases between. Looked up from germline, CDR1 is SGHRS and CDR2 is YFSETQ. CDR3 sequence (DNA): TGCGCCAGCAGCCAACCAAGAGACTCAACTAATGAAAAACTGTTTTTT. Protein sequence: CASSQPRDSTNEKLFF.

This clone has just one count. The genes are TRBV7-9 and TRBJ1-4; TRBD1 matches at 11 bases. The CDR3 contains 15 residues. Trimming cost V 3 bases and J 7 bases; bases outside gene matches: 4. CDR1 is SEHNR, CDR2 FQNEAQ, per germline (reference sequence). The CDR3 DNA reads TGTGCCAGCAGCTTCCCGGACAGGGGGCCTGAAAAACTGTTTTTT. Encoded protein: CASSFPDRGPEKLFF.